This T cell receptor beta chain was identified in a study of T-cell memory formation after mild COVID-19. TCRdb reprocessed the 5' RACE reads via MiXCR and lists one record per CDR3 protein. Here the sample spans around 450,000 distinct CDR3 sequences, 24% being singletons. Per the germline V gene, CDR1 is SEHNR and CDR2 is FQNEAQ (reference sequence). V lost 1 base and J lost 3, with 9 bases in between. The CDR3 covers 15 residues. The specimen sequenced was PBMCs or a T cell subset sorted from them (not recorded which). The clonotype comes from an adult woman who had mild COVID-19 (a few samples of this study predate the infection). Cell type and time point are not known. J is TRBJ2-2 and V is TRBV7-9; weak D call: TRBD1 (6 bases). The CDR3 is CASSLVNRDTGELFF. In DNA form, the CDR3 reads TGTGCCAGCAGCTTAGTTAACAGGGACACCGGGGAGCTGTTTTTT.